This TCR beta chain was found in a study of cytomegalovirus exposure and HLA in healthy donors. Background on the study: For the approximately 400 genotyped donors, 75% to 90% fell within the Caucasian-associated ancestry cluster.

The PCR ran on 60 Vbeta and 13 Jbeta primers. The data were produced by immunoSEQ multiplex PCR, yet TCRdb's version contains in-frame clones alone and is incomplete. The sample contains 200,000 to 250,000 clones, 77% of which appear only once. The germline gives CDR1 MDHEN, CDR2 SYDVKM. Trimming took off 6 bases at V and 2 bases at J, with 14 bases between the two ends. The CDR3 is made up of 15 amino acids. As regards this clone: What it binds is not known.

Findings and caveats of the study: Earlier analysis looked at TCR beta V segments, and most were productive about 87% or about 30% of the time. High specificity and sensitivity for cytomegalovirus status were reported for the classifier. Presence/absence analysis assumed near-uniform sequencing depth across donors.

This sequence joins TRBV28 and TRBJ2-1; D perhaps matches TRBD1 (5 bases). Sequenced material: PBMCs. This sequence was found in a woman aged 55-69 years in good health and CMV-seropositive. The DNA of the CDR3 is TGTGCCAGCAGGTTAAGACAGACGGCCTACAATGAGCAGTTCTTC. This gives the protein CASRLRQTAYNEQFF.